A selection of T cell receptor beta chains follows, all from one sample in a study of regulatory T cells in long-lasting Graves disease. MiXCR, run by TCRdb on the multiplex PCR reads, gives a single entry per CDR3 protein. The sample shows 620,000 or so distinct CDR3 sequences, roughly 15% of them seen only once. The same sample was also used in a study of T cells in Graves' hyperthyroidism and ophthalmopathy.

The source material was peripheral blood mononuclear cells (PBMCs), sampled at new diagnosis, from a patient treated with antithyroid drugs. These receptors originate from a woman aged 30 to 39 with Graves disease. The conserved cysteine and the conserved F or W are not part of the CDR3 here.

TRBV6-4,15,TRBJ1-2,ASSDSLGKKAPYGYT
TRBV14,15,TRBJ2-2,ASSQLPGQGDTGELF
TRBV9,13,TRBJ1-5,ASSEGGGGNQPQH
TRBV30,13,TRBJ1-5,AWSRGRLGNQPQH
TRBV12-3/TRBV12-4,13,TRBJ1-5,ASSRGTASNQPQH
TRBV18,11,TRBJ2-7,ASSPPNSYEQY
TRBV28,10,TRBJ1-1,ASWYRDTEAF
TRBV27,12,TRBJ2-7,ASRNSGRRYEQY
TRBV20-1,14,TRBJ1-2,SATDPGQGDSYGYT
TRBV28,10,TRBJ2-1,ASSLQFDEQF
TRBV20-1,12,TRBJ1-1,SAREGQTNTEAF
TRBV20-1,12,TRBJ2-2,SATSGANTGELF
TRBV3-1,14,TRBJ2-5,ASSPPLGRGAETQY
TRBV7-8,12,TRBJ1-5,ASSFLTSNQPQH
TRBV12-3/TRBV12-4,11,TRBJ1-2,ASSFRGFSSYT
TRBV28,12,TRBJ2-1,ASVTSGRVNEQF
TRBV9,13,TRBJ1-2,ASSSGRGANYGYT
TRBV10-3,11,TRBJ2-1,AHGRGAYNEQF
TRBV12-3/TRBV12-4,9,TRBJ2-1,ASSPTGPQF
TRBV27,12,TRBJ2-5,ASSKTGVDETQY
TRBV7-8,11,TRBJ2-3,ASSLQQSDTQY
TRBV19,12,TRBJ1-1,ASSMGVSPTEAF
TRBV7-9,12,TRBJ2-3,ASESGTSTHTQY
TRBV20-1,11,TRBJ2-1,SVLVGSGHEQF
TRBV6-1,15,TRBJ2-2,ASSELGGYANTGELF
TRBV28,12,TRBJ2-5,ASKWWRSQETQY
TRBV3-1,12,TRBJ2-7,ASSQGASPGEQY
TRBV10-3,10,TRBJ2-5,AISEYQETQY
TRBV5-4,12,TRBJ1-2,AFLPPTGLEGYT
TRBV19,12,TRBJ1-5,ASSTQGYNQPQH
TRBV18,12,TRBJ2-5,ASSPLDLRETQY
TRBV2,10,TRBJ1-2,ASILANYGYT
TRBV6-2/TRBV6-3,12,TRBJ1-2,ASSQWDRSYGYT
TRBV5-1,14,TRBJ1-1,ASSPGTGQMNTEAF
TRBV30,11,TRBJ1-2,AWQGTDFYGYT
TRBV28,12,TRBJ2-3,ASSFSASTDTQY
TRBV2,14,TRBJ1-2,ASSEGFQGLNYGYT
TRBV19,14,TRBJ2-1,ASRRTGGSAYNEQF
TRBV3-1,14,TRBJ2-3,ASSQLSGGSTDTQY
TRBV7-3,11,TRBJ2-5,ASSLTGEEAQY
TRBV28,18,TRBJ2-3,ASSSIPGLAERWGTDTQY
TRBV6-2/TRBV6-3,14,TRBJ1-1,ASSYSVLQDHTEAF
TRBV19,13,TRBJ2-7,ASSQVGQGSREQY
TRBV27,14,TRBJ2-5,ASSPLGTSGSQTQY
TRBV29-1,8,TRBJ2-5,SGRGETQY
TRBV13,13,TRBJ1-2,ASSFPMGQVDGYT
TRBV19,14,TRBJ1-4,ASSIPGSHSNEKLF
TRBV18,14,TRBJ1-5,ASSSEVTVFNQPQH
TRBV29-1,11,TRBJ2-1,SAHRGLYNEQF
TRBV7-9,13,TRBJ1-5,ASSLGQGAGQPQH
TRBV6-4,15,TRBJ2-2,ASSEAITGLNTGELF
TRBV6-1,13,TRBJ2-1,ASSEYRGDYNEQF
TRBV2,11,TRBJ1-2,ASSVGLLGGYT
TRBV12-3/TRBV12-4,13,TRBJ2-5,ASSRPGTGEETQY
TRBV6-2/TRBV6-3,18,TRBJ1-3,ASSYSSGQSILRAGNTIY
TRBV29-1,11,TRBJ1-1,SVGQGLWTEAF
TRBV5-4,12,TRBJ1-4,ASSLTGPNEKLF